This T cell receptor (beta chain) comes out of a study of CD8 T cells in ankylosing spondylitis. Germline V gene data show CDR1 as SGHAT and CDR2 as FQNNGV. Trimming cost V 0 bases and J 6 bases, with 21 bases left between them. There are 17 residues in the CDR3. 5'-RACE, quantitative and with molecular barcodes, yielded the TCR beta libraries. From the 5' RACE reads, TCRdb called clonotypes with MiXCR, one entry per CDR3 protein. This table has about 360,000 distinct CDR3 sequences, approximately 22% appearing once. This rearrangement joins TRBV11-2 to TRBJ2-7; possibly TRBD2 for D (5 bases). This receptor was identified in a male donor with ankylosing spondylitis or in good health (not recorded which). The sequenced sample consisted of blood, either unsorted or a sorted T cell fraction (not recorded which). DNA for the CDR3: TGTGCCAGCAGCTTAGATCCCTCAGCGGTTGTGGATAGCGAGCAGTACTTC. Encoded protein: CASSLDPSAVVDSEQYF.